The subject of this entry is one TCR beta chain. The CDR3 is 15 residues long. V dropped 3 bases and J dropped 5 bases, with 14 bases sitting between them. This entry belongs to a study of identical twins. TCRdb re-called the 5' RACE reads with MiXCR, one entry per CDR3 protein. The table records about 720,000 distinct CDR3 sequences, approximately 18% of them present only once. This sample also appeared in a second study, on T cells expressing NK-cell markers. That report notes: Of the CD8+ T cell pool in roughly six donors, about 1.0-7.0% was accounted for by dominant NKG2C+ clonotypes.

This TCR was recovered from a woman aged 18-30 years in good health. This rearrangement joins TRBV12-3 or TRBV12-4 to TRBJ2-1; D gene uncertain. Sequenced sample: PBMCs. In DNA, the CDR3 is TGTGCCAGCAGTTTCGGGCCTAACACTAACAATGAGCAGTTCTTC. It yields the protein CASSFGPNTNNEQFF.